The 5 T cell receptor beta chains in this list originate from one sample, sequenced in a study of T cell responses to AZD1222 COVID-19 vaccine. TCRdb's copy holds only in-frame clones and misses some; the assay was immunoSEQ multiplex PCR. The repertoire consists of about 100,000 clones, with 80% to 90% occurring once and the leading ten covering approximately 6.8%. This material consisted of peripheral blood, taken on day 0 of AZD1222 vaccination. These receptors came from an adult in good health.

V usage is TRBV9 and J usage is TRBJ2-7; a weak D match, TRBD2 (7 bases). The CDR3 is made up of 14 amino acids. Germline loops: CDR1 SGDLS, CDR2 YYNGEE. Trimming cost V 5 bases and J 3 bases, with 15 bases left between them. CDR3 in amino acids: CASRERGRDYEQYF. The CDR3 nucleotides read TGTGCCAGCAGGGAAAGGGGGAGGGACTACGAGCAGTACTTC.

The chain recombines TRBV3-1 (or the pseudogene TRBV3-2) with TRBJ1-2; D is perhaps TRBD1 (5 bases). This CDR3 comprises 14 residues. Germline V gene sequence: CDR1 LGHDT, CDR2 YNNKEL (reference sequence). V was trimmed by 4 bases and J by 6 bases, leaving 15 bases between them. In nucleotides, the CDR3 is TGTGCCAGCAGCCCGTCCGGGGCCTGGGATGGCTACACCTTC. It is translated as CASSPSGAWDGYTF.

The chain employs TRBV2 and TRBJ2-3; 14 nucleotides line up with TRBD2. Trimming removed 6 bases from V and 7 bases from J; junction bases left unmatched: 6. The V gene's germline CDR1 is SNHLY and CDR2 FYNNEI. The CDR3 runs 15 residues. CDR3 loop: CASRRLAGGINTQYF. The CDR3 DNA follows: TGTGCCAGCAGGAGACTAGCGGGAGGGATAAATACGCAGTATTTT.

The rearrangement links TRBV29-1 to TRBJ1-2; D call uncertain. The CDR3 extends over 12 amino acids. Germline V gives CDR1 SQVTM, CDR2 ANQGSEA. V lost 4 bases and J 1 base, leaving 7 bases between the germline ends. CDR3 nucleotide sequence: TGCAGCGTTGGAGACGTTAACTATGGCTACACCTTC. Its protein is CSVGDVNYGYTF. The variable domain in full, with the rest retrieved from reference TRBV29-1 and TRBJ1-2, is SAVISQKPSRDICQRGTSLTIQCQVDSQVTMMFWYRQQPGQSLTLIATANQGSEATYESGFVIDKFPISRPNLTFSTLTVSNMSPEDSSIYLCSVGDVNYGYTFGSGTRLTVV.

This sequence joins TRBV19 and TRBJ2-7, with D unresolved. This CDR3 has 13 residues. CDR1 is LNHDA and CDR2 is SQIVND in the germline V gene (reference sequence). Trimming took off 3 bases at V and 2 bases at J, with 8 bases between the two ends. The CDR3 DNA reads TGTGCCAGTAGTATGCAGCCGGCCTACGAGCAGTACTTC. Translation: CASSMQPAYEQYF.